This T cell receptor beta chain was documented in a study of T cells in Graves' hyperthyroidism and ophthalmopathy. This clonotype was counted at least ten times. No progression to ophthalmopathy during 18 months of follow-up defined stable disease. TCR beta CDR3 regions were amplified from RNA. During a first-round RT-PCR of the TCR CDR3, the HTBI primer set was used. MiXCR, applied by TCRdb to the multiplex PCR reads, yields one record per CDR3 protein. The sample lists 560,000 or so distinct CDR3 sequences; more than 45% were seen once. With 2 bases removed from V and 7 bases from J, the gap between germline ends came to 14 bases. CDR3 length: 14 amino acids. Germline lookup yields CDR1 SQVTM and CDR2 ANQGSEA.

The chain links TRBV29-1 to TRBJ1-4; unclear D gene. Sequencing was performed on peripheral blood or thyroid tissue (not recorded which). The TCR originated in a woman between 18 and 29 years old with Graves' hyperthyroidism. The CDR3 protein is CSVEIAGKFEKLFF. CDR3 coding DNA: TGCAGCGTTGAAATTGCAGGAAAGTTTGAAAAACTGTTTTTT.